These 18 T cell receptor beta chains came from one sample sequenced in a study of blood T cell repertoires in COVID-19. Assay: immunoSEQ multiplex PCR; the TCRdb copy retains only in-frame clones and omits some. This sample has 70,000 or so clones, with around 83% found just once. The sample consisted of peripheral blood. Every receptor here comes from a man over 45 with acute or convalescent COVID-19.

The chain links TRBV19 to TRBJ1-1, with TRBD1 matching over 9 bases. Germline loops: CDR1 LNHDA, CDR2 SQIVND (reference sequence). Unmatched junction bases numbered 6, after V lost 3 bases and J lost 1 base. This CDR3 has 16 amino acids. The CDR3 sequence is CASSMVRTGENTEAFF. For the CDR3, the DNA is TGTGCCAGTAGTATGGTGAGGACAGGGGAGAACACTGAAGCTTTCTTT.

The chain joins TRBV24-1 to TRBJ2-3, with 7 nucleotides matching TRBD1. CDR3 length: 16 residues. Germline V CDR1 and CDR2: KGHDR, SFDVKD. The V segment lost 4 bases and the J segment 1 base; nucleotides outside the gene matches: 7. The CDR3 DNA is TGTGCCACCAGTGACCCCACAGGGGCCGGCACAGATACGCAGTATTTT. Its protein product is CATSDPTGAGTDTQYF.

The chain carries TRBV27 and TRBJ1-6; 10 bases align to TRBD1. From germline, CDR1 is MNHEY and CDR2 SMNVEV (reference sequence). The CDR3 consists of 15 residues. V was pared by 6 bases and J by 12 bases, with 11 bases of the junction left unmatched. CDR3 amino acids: CASSALRDRGLPLHF. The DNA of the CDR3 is TGTGCCAGCAGCGCCCTACGGGACAGGGGTTTACCCCTCCACTTT.

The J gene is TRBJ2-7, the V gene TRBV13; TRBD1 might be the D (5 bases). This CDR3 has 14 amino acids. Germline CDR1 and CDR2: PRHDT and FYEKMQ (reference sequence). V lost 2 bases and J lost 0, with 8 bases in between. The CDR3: CASSLRQLSYEQYF. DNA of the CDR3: TGTGCCAGCAGCTTACGACAGCTCTCCTACGAGCAGTACTTC.

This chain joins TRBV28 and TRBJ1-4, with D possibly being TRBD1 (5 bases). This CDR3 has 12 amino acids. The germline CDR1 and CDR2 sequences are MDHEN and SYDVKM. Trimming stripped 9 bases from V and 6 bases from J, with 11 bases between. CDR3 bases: TGTGCCAGTTATGGGGCGCATGAAAAACTGTTTTTT. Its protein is CASYGAHEKLFF. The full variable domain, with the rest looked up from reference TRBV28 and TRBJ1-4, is DVKVTQSSRYLVKRTGEKVFLECVQDMDHENMFWYRQDPGLGLRLIYFSYDVKMKEKGDIPEGYSVSREKKERFSLILESASTNQTSMYLCASYGAHEKLFFGSGTQLSVL.

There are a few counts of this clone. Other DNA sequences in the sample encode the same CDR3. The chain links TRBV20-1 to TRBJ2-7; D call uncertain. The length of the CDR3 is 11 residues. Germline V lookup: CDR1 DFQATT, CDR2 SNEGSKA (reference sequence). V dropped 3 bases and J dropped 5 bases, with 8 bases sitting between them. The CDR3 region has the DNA TGCAGTGCTAGTTCAGGTCACGAGCAGTACTTC. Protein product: CSASSGHEQYF.

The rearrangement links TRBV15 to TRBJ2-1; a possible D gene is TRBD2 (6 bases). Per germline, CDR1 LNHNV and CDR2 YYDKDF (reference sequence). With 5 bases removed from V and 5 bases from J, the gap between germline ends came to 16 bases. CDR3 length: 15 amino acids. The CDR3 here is CATSGIVAEHNEQFF. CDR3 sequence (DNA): TGTGCCACCAGCGGAATCGTAGCGGAGCACAATGAGCAGTTCTTC.

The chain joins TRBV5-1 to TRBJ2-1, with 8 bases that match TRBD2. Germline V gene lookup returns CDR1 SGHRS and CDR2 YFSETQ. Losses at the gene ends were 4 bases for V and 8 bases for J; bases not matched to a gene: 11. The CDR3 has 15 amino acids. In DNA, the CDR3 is TGCGCCAGCAGCCTACAACGGACTAGCTCCTATGAGCAGTTCTTC. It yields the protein CASSLQRTSSYEQFF.

CDR3 in DNA: TGTGCCAGCAGCCATGGGGGAGGGACCGGGGAGCTGTTTTTT. It translates to CASSHGGGTGELFF. This chain uses TRBV4-2 with TRBJ2-2; 7 nucleotides agree with TRBD2. CDR3 length equals 14 residues. Germline assignment: CDR1 LGHNA and CDR2 YNFKEQ. V shed 3 bases and J 5 bases; nucleotides not matched to a gene: 3.

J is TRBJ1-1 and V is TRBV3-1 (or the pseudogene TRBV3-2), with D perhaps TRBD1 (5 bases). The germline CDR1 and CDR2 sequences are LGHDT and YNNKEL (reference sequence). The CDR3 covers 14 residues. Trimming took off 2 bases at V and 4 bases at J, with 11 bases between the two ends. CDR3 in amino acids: CASSQHGQGTEAFF. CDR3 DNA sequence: TGTGCCAGCAGCCAACATGGGCAGGGCACTGAAGCTTTCTTT.

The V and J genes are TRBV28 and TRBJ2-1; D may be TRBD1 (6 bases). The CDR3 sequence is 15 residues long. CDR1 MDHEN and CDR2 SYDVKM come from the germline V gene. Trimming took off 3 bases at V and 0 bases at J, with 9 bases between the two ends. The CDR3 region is CASSFEGVSYNEQFF. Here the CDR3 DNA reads TGTGCCAGCAGTTTCGAGGGGGTCTCCTACAATGAGCAGTTCTTC.

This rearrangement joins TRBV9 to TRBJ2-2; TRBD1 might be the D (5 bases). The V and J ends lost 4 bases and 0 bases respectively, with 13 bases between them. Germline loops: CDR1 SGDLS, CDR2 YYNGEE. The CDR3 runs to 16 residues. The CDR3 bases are TGTGCCAGCAGCTTCCGACAGTCCGCGAACACCGGGGAGCTGTTTTTT. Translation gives CASSFRQSANTGELFF. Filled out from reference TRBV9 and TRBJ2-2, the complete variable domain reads DSGVTQTPKHLITATGQRVTLRCSPRSGDLSVYWYQQSLDQGLQFLIQYYNGEERAKGNILERFSAQQFPDLHSELNLSSLELGDSALYFCASSFRQSANTGELFFGEGSRLTVL.

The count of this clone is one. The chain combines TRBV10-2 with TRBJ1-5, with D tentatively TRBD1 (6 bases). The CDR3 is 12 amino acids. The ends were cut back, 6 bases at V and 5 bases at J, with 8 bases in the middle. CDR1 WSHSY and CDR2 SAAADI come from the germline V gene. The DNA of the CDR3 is TGCGCCAGCAGCCACAGGGATCAGCCCCAGCATTTT. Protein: CASSHRDQPQHF.

The CDR3 DNA reads TGTGCCAGCAGCCCCGCAGGGATCACCGGGGAGCTGTTTTTT. It yields the protein CASSPAGITGELFF. The V gene is TRBV9, the J gene TRBJ2-2, with TRBD1 as a possible D gene (5 bases). This CDR3 contains 14 residues. Germline CDR1 SGDLS, CDR2 YYNGEE. The V end was cut by 4 bases, the J end by 4 bases, with 11 bases between.

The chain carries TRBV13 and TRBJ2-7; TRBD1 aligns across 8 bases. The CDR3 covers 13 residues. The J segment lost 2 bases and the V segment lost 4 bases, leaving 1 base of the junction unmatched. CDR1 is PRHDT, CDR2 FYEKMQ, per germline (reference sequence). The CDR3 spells CASSSDRAYEQYF. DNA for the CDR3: TGTGCCAGCAGCTCGGACAGGGCCTACGAGCAGTACTTC.

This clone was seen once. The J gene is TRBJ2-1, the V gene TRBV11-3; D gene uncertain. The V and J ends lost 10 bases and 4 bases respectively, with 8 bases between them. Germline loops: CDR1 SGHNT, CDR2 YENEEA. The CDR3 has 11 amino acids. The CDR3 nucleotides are TGTGCCACCCGAGATTACAATGAGCAGTTCTTC. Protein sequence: CATRDYNEQFF.

CDR3 sequence: CASSTGTGAPYGYTF. In nucleotides, the CDR3 is TGTGCCAGCAGCACCGGGACAGGGGCTCCCTATGGCTACACCTTC. The chain couples TRBV5-4 to TRBJ1-2; 10 positions match TRBD1. Germline CDR1 reads SGHNT; CDR2 reads YYREEE (reference sequence). This CDR3 is 15 amino acids long. J gave up 4 bases and V 4 bases, and 7 bases lay outside the gene matches.

CDR3 amino acids: CASSSTGSLYGYTF. In DNA form, the CDR3 reads TGTGCCAGCAGCTCGACAGGGAGCCTCTATGGCTACACCTTC. The V gene is TRBV6-5, the J gene TRBJ1-2; 7 nucleotides agree with TRBD1. The CDR3 contains 14 residues. The germline gives CDR1 MNHEY, CDR2 SVGAGI. V gave up 6 bases and J gave up 4 bases; unmatched junction bases: 8.